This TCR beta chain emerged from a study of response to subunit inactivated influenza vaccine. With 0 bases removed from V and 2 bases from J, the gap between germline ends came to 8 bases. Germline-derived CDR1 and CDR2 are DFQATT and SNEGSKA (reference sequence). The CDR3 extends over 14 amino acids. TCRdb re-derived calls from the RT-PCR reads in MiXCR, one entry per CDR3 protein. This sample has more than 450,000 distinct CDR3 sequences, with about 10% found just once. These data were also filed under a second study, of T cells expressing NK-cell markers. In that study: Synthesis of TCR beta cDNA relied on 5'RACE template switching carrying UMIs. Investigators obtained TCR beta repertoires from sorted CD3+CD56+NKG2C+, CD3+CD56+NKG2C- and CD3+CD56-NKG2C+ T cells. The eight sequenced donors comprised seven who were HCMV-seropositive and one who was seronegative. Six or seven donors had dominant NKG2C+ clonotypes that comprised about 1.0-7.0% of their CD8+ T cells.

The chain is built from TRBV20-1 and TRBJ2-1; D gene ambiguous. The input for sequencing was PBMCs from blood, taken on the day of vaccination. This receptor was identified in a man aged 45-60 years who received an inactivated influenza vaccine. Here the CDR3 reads CSAREGNPYNEQFF. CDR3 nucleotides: TGCAGTGCTAGAGAGGGCAACCCCTACAATGAGCAGTTCTTC.